This T cell receptor beta chain was identified in a study of control samples from healthy donors and cancer patients. Using immunoSEQ multiplex PCR, the repertoire was profiled, and TCRdb retains in-frame clones only, with some absent. The sample shows 95,000 to 110,000 clones, around 88% of them seen only once. Germline V lookup: CDR1 GTSNPN, CDR2 SVGIG (reference sequence). The CDR3 contains 15 residues. Trimming removed 2 bases from V and 4 bases from J; junction bases left unmatched: 7. This clonotype originated in a man aged 55-75 years with lung cancer. The rearrangement uses TRBV30 and TRBJ1-4, with 7 bases aligning to TRBD1. Sequencing was performed on PBMCs. CDR3 in amino acids: CAWSIGTVNNEKLFF. DNA for the CDR3: TGTGCCTGGAGTATAGGGACAGTGAATAATGAAAAACTGTTTTTT.